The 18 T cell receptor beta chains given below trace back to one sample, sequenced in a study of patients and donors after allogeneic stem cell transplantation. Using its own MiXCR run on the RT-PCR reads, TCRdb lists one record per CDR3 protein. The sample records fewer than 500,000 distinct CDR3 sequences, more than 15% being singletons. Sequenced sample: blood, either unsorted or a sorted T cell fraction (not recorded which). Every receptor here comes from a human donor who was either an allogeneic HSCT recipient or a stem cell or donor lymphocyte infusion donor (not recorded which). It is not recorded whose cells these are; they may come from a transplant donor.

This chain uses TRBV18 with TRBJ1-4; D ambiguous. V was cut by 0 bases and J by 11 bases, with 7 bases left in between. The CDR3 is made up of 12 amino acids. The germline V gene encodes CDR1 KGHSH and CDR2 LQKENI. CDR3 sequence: CASSPPLEKLFF. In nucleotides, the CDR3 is TGTGCCAGCTCACCACCGCTCGAGAAACTGTTTTTT.

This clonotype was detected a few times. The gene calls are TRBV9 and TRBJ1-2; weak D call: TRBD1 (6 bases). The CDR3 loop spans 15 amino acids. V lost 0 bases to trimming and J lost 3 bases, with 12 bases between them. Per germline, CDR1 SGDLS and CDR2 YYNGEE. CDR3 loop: CASSVGPGAHYGYTF. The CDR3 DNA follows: TGTGCCAGCAGCGTAGGGCCGGGGGCCCACTATGGCTACACCTTC.

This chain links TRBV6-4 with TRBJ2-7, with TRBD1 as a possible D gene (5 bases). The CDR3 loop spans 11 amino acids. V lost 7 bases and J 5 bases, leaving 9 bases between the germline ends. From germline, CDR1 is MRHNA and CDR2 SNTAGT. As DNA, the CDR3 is TGTGCCAGCAACGACAGTCACGAGCAGTACTTC. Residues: CASNDSHEQYF.

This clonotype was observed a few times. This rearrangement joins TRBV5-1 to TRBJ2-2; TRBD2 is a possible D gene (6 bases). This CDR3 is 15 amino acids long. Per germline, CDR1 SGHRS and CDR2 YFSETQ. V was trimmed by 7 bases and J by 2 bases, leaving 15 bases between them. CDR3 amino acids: CASGDSGRNTGELFF. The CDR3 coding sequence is TGCGCCAGCGGCGATAGCGGACGCAACACCGGGGAGCTGTTTTTT.

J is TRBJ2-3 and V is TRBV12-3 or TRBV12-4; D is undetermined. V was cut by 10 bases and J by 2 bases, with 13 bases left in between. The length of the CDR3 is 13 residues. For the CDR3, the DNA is TGTGCCACCACCCCAGGTACCACAGATACGCAGTATTTT. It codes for CATTPGTTDTQYF.

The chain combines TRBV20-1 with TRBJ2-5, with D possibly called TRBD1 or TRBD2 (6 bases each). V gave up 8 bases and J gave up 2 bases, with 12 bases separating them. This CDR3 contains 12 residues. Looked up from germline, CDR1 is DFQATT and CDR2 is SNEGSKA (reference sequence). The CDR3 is CSWRGAQETQYF. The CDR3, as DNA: TGCAGTTGGAGGGGGGCTCAAGAGACCCAGTACTTC.

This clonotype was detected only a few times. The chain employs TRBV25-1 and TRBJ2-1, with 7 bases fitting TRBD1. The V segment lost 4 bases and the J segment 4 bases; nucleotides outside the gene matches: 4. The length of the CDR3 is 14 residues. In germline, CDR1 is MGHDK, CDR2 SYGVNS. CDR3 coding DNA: TGTGCCAGCAGTGCCCCGGGACAGTACAATGAGCAGTTCTTC. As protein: CASSAPGQYNEQFF.

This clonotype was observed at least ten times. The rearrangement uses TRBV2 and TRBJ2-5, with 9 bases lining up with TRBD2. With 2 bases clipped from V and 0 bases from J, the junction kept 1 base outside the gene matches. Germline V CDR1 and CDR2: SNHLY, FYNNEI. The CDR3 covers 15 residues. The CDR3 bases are TGTGCCAGCAGTGAACTAGCGGGGTACCAAGAGACCCAGTACTTC. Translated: CASSELAGYQETQYF.

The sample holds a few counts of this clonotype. CDR3 DNA: TGTGCCAGCAGCTCCCGACGGGCTAACTATGGCTACACCTTC. It specifies CASSSRRANYGYTF. This chain uses TRBV6-1 with TRBJ1-2; unclear D gene. Trimming removed 6 bases at V and 0 bases at J, with 11 bases between. Germline V lookup: CDR1 MNHNS, CDR2 SASEGT. The CDR3 is made up of 14 amino acids.

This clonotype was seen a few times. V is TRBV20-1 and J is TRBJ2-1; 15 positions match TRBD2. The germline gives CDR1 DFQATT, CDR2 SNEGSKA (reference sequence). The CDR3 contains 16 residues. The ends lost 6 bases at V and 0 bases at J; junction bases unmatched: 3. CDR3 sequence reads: CSAGTSGRSSYNEQFF. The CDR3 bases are TGCAGTGCGGGGACTAGCGGGAGGTCCTCCTACAATGAGCAGTTCTTC.

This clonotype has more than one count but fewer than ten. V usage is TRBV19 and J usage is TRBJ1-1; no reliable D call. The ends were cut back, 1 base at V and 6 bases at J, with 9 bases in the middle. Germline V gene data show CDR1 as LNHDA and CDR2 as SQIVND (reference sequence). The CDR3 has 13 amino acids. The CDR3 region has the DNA TGTGCCAGTAGTATAGTACCAGCCCCTGAAGCTTTCTTT. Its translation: CASSIVPAPEAFF.

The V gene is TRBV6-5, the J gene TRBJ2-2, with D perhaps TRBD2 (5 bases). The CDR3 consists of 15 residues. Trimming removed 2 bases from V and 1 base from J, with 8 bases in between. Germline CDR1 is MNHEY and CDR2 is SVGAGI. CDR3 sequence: CASSYNGGNTGELFF. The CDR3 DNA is TGTGCCAGCAGTTACAATGGAGGGAACACCGGGGAGCTGTTTTTT.

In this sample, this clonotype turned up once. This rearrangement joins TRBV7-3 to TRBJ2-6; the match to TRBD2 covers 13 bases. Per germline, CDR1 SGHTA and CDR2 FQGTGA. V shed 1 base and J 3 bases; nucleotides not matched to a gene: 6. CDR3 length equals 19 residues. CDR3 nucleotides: TGTGCCAGCAGCTTAAGAACTAGCGGGGGGGGGTATGGGGCCAACGTCCTGACTTTC. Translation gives CASSLRTSGGGYGANVLTF.

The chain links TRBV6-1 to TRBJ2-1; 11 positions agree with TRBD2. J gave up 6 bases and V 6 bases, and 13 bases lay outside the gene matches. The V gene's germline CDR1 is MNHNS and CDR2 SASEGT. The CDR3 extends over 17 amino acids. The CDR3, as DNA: TGTGCCAGCAGCCCAGTTAGCGGGAGGGCCCTTCCCAATGAGCAGTTCTTC. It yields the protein CASSPVSGRALPNEQFF.

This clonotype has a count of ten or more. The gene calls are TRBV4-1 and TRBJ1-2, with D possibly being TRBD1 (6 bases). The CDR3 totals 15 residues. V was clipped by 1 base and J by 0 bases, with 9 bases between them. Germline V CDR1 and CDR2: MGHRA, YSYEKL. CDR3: CASSQGTAANYGYTF. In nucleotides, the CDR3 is TGCGCCAGCAGCCAAGGGACAGCAGCTAACTATGGCTACACCTTC.

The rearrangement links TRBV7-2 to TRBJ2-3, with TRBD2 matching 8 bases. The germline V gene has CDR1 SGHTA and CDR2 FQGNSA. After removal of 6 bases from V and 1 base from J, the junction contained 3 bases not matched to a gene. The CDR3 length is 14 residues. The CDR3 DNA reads TGTGCCAGCAGGCGGGGGGACGGCACAGATACGCAGTATTTT. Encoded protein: CASRRGDGTDTQYF.

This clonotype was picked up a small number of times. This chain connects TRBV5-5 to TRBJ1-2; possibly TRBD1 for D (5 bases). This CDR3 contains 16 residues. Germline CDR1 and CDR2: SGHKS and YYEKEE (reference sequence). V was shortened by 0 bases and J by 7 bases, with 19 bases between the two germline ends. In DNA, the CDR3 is TGTGCCAGCAGCTTGGACGTGGGACTACGGTCGTCTGGCTACACCTTC. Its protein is CASSLDVGLRSSGYTF.

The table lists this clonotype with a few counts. This CDR3 reads CASSPIRGIWGYTF. The CDR3 DNA sequence: TGTGCCAGCAGCCCTATAAGGGGTATATGGGGCTACACCTTC. This chain joins TRBV7-9 and TRBJ1-2; tentative D call: TRBD1 (5 bases). Germline CDR1 SEHNR, CDR2 FQNEAQ (reference sequence). CDR3 size: 14 residues. Trimming pared 5 bases from V and 8 bases from J, leaving 18 bases between.